The clone carrying this TCR beta chain has ten or more counts. Individual cDNA molecules received unique molecular identifiers. TCRdb independently ran MiXCR on the 5' RACE reads; one entry per CDR3 protein. The table lists tens of thousands of distinct CDR3 sequences, 10% to 15% of them singletons. These data belong to a study of early T cells in non-severe SARS-CoV-2 infection. The CDR3 runs to 15 residues. The trim removed 5 bases at V and 2 bases at J, leaving 6 bases unmatched. Germline-derived CDR1 and CDR2 are SGHAT and FQNNGV. The rearrangement joins TRBV11-2 to TRBJ2-1; 7 positions agree with TRBD1. The sequence came from an adult who was a healthcare worker with PCR-confirmed SARS-CoV-2 infection or an uninfected control (not recorded which). Sample: whole blood. DNA of the CDR3: TGTGCCAGCAGCCGACAGACAGGGACCTACAATGAGCAGTTCTTC. Protein sequence: CASSRQTGTYNEQFF.